This T cell receptor (beta chain) stems from a study of graft-versus-host responses after intestinal transplantation. About the study: After anti-thymocyte globulin induction, recipients took tacrolimus and steroids for about 3 years. Study-wide results and limits: Declines in HvG clones occurring early post-transplant were associated with peak circulating GvH clone levels. Recipient bone marrow held GvH clones, some seen earlier in ileum or blood. Allografts from individuals with graft-donor T cell macrochimerism displayed high graft-versus-host to host-versus-graft clonal ratios.

In this sample, this clone turned up once. The antigen remains undetermined. The method was immunoSEQ multiplex PCR; TCRdb's version includes in-frame clones alone and lacks a portion of them. The sample contains about 100,000 clones, 90% to 95% of which appear only once. The CDR3 loop spans 15 amino acids. Looked up from germline, CDR1 is LGHNA and CDR2 is YSLEER. V lost 3 bases and J 3 bases, leaving 15 bases between the germline ends. The clonotype was recovered from a human donor who was the organ donor for an intestinal transplant. The chain carries TRBV4-3 and TRBJ2-7, with D perhaps TRBD1 (5 bases). Sample: unstimulated CD4+ T cells sorted from spleen or lymph node cells, taken before transplant. CDR3 residues: CASSQDRGRIYEQYF. The CDR3 coding sequence is TGCGCCAGCAGCCAGGATAGGGGCAGAATCTACGAGCAGTACTTC.